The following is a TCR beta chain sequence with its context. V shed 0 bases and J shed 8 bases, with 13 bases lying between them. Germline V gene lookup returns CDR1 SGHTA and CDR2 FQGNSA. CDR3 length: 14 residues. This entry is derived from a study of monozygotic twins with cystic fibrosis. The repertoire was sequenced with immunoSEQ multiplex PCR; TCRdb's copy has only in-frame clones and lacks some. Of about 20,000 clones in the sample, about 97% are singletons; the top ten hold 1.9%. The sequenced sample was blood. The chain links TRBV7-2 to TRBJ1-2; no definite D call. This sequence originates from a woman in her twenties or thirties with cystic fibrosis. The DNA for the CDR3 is TGTGCCAGCAGCTTAGCGACCCCGGGTAAAGGCTACACCTTC. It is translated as CASSLATPGKGYTF. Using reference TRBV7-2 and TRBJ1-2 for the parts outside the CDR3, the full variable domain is GAGVSQSPSNKVTEKGKDVELRCDPISGHTALYWYRQSLGQGLEFLIYFQGNSAPDKSGLPSDRFSAERTGGSVSTLTIQRTQQEDSAVYLCASSLATPGKGYTFGSGTRLTVV.